This TCR beta chain derives from a study of cytomegalovirus exposure and HLA in healthy donors listed by TCRdb under 2017. Broadly, across the study: An earlier analysis of some 550 of the donors reported roughly 300 Gb of sequence data and some 120 million unique TCR beta sequences from roughly 200 million T cells. About 300 gigabases of sequencing data and 75 million to 85 million unique TCR sequences made up an early release that covered around 640 HLA-typed donors. Among the roughly 430 genotyped donors, around 81% belonged to the genetic ancestry cluster associated with self-reported Caucasian donors. The study aimed to test whether signatures of past pathogen exposure could be identified by cataloging public T cell receptors. The study used immunosequencing to profile the T cell repertoires of several hundred subjects and linked those repertoires to cytomegalovirus serostatus. In addition to the first cohort of 666 subjects, a separate validation cohort of 100 to 150 different subjects was used. High-throughput TCR immunosequencing, statistical association of individual TCRs with disease status, and machine learning were combined to predict cytomegalovirus infection status. In a later analysis, previously published TCR beta repertoires from 600 to 850 donors were re-analyzed and high-resolution HLA genotyping was added so that TCR occurrence patterns could be studied. The later analysis used no new phenotypic data to find candidate immune exposures, relying instead on TCR beta sequences and their occurrence across donors. An earlier analysis of some 500 of the donors applied high-throughput TCR beta sequencing to assess whether each TCR beta V gene segment acted as functional or pseudogenic. Donor age, sex, ethnicity and CMV serostatus were collected together with the repertoire data. A later genetic analysis took genome-wide SNP genotypes for about 55% of the roughly 700 donors and used that subset as a discovery cohort. All discovery cohort repertoires had been generated using a single sequencing platform. Class I and class II HLA loci were covered by the typing at four-digit resolution. Typing coverage differed by locus: A, B, C, DRB1 and DQB1 were typed in about 620-640 donors, DQA1 in 500 to 550, DPA1 in around 600, and DPB1 in 400 to 490. Five DR-DQ haplotypes were treated as single units for association and clustering because of strong linkage in the cohort. Among some 400 genotyped donors of the cohort, an average of around 240,000 unique TCR beta nucleotide sequences were sequenced per donor, around 20% of them non-productive. Study-wide conclusions, independent of this receptor: In vitro tests confirmed that a few of the cytomegalovirus-associated TCR beta chains recognize cytomegalovirus antigens. Several of the top co-occurrence clusters appeared to be linked to parvovirus B19, influenza, CMV and Epstein-Barr virus, according to a later analysis. The authors suggested that the approach could potentially be extended to other disease states and immunological phenotypes. Some IMGT-functional V segments, including TRBV6-2 and TRBV6-3, could not be distinguished by the 87-base-pair reads and were therefore excluded. When HLA alleles, especially DR and DQ, strongly co-occurred, TCR associations were difficult to assign to individual alleles. Because counts were too low, 15 or so rarely observed V segments, including chromosome 9 orphons, were excluded from the earlier analysis of 587 of the donors. In a later analysis, the rate of TCR association differed among HLA loci, with DRB1 alleles having the most associated TCRs and HLA-C alleles having the fewest. In a later genetic analysis, a missense DCLRE1C variant was associated with V-gene and J-gene trimming of TCR beta chains, and the association was replicated in an independent cohort. HLA typing was unavailable for some donors at each locus, so association tests used only the typed subset. Presence/absence analyses assumed roughly uniform sequencing depth across donors, an assumption that may not hold. The classifier was reported to diagnose cytomegalovirus status with high specificity and sensitivity in both the original cohort and the validation cohort. Specific HLA alleles were associated with 15,000 to 20,000 TCR beta sequences at a false discovery rate of 0.05 in a later analysis. Only TCR beta chains were sequenced in this cohort, and the absence of alpha or paired-chain data limited detectable features. Most TCR sequences were observed very rarely across donors, whereas some public TCRs were present in many individuals. The study gave a list of around 170 TCR beta chains associated with cytomegalovirus. A later analysis found that most CMV-associated TCR beta chains appeared HLA-restricted, with HLA associations seemingly driven largely by CMV exposure. Correlated functional status among segregating V segments might be attributable to linkage disequilibrium, but an unknown experimental factor could not be ruled out. A later analysis found that HLA-associated TCR beta chains were more clonally expanded and had lower generation probabilities than equally common non-associated chains. The only immune exposure information available for the cohort was CMV serostatus. A further reported finding was that TCR beta sequences accurately predicted the HLA-A and HLA-B alleles for most subjects in the first cohort. A cluster of highly shared sequence variants was judged likely to represent a technical artifact of the sequencing pipeline. Broadly in line with IMGT annotations, most TCR beta V segments showed up in productive rearrangements about 87% or about 30% of the time in an earlier analysis of some 590 of the donors. In a later genetic analysis, fewer N-insertions in productive TCRs were reported among donors in an Asian-associated ancestry cluster than the roughly 670-donor mean.

Sequences KGHSH (CDR1) and LQKENI (CDR2) are obtained from the germline V gene. The CDR3 holds 16 amino acids from the cysteine to the phenylalanine. CDR3 DNA is the only sequence kept; it has 48 bases, read in frame from the first base. Trimming takes 4 bases off V and 3 bases off J; junction bases not matched to a gene: 8. The library came from the immunoSEQ multiplex PCR assay. A mixture of 60 forward primers for TCR Vbeta segments and 13 reverse primers for TCR Jbeta segments was used in the multiplex PCR. The CDR3 region of rearranged TCR beta genes was amplified from genomic DNA by a multiplex PCR assay. The amplified TCR beta libraries were sequenced on the Illumina HiSeq System as 87-base-pair reads. The paper's processing steps were these. A later analysis tallied roughly 78 million unique TCR beta chains across the 550 to 850 repertoires, and some 10 million of those chains were shared by two or more donors. A nearest-neighbor algorithm error-corrected the raw reads and collapsed the reads into unique sequences, merging closely related sequences to remove PCR and sequencing errors. V, D and J gene segments were assigned by aligning CDR3 sequences to IMGT reference sequences. Each retained sequence needed at least a six-nucleotide match to both a V gene segment and a J gene segment. A rearrangement was called productive if the CDR3 had no stop codons and remained in frame with V and J, and every other rearrangement was called non-productive. Following IMGT convention, CDR3 was defined as the stretch from the second conserved V-encoded cysteine to the conserved J-encoded phenylalanine. The earlier analysis of a few hundred of the donors excluded any sequence lacking an unambiguous match to a single V gene segment. In an earlier analysis of more than 500 of the donors, a V segment was called functional when productive rearrangements were above 56.7%, and segregating when the standard deviation between donors exceeded 5%. A statistical classification framework was developed to diagnose cytomegalovirus status using the catalog of TCR beta chain sequences. V and J gene assignment, in a later analysis, came from comparing TCR nucleotide sequences with IMGT/GENE-DB human TR gene sequences. In a later analysis, CDR3 sequences and most-parsimonious VDJ recombination scenarios were assigned using the TCRdist pipeline. In a later analysis, each TCR beta chain was defined by its CDR3 amino acid sequence together with its V-gene family, and reads without a unique V-gene family were excluded. A later analysis removed 600 or so highly shared, low-generation-probability nucleotide sequences to deal with suspected cross-contamination and a sequencing artifact. For each public chain, a later analysis derived a clonal expansion index from normalized ranks of inferred template counts within each repertoire. Generation probabilities in a later analysis came from a VDJ recombination model fitted to out-of-frame rearrangements, and those results were checked against IGoR. In a later analysis, hypergeometric tests were used to score TCR-TCR, TCR-HLA and TCR-CMV co-occurrence, with a repertoire-size bias correction applied to TCR pairs. A later analysis estimated false discovery rates by permuting HLA or CMV assignments 20 times. In a later analysis, co-occurring TCRs were grouped using DBSCAN, with TCRdist sequence similarity added in when clustering inside HLA-allele-positive subsets. Repertoires with fewer than 30,000 or more than 120,000 public chains were left out of co-occurrence clustering, as were five repertoires with anomalous nucleotide sharing. The immuneACCESS repertoire file appears here via TCRdb, limited to in-frame rearrangements. These files lack a portion of the clones; in checked studies, under half of the deficit traces to unresolved V genes, and the cause of the others is not known. For V, J and clone size, that table is used; D and trimming come from the DNA. For this sample there are over 150,000 clones; approximately 80% appear just once. The biggest ten clones account for roughly 3.6% of the sample.

The cohort was made up of under 800 healthy bone marrow donors. All cohort members were sampled while nominally healthy, although unrecorded immune exposures were likely present. The donor was CMV seropositive and belonged to the group of 250 to 300 seropositive cohort members. A peripheral blood sample was collected from each donor, and TCR beta sequencing was performed on peripheral blood mononuclear cells. Genomic DNA was extracted from the blood cell samples with the Qiagen DNeasy Blood Extraction Kit. On this clone: Its specific antigen is unknown. Per-nucleotide qualities are absent, and no much larger clonotype sits a single base away.

In this chain, TRBV18 is recombined with TRBJ1-5; TRBD1 fits 8 bases in the junction. The sequencing input was PBMCs. The origin of this receptor is a man aged 25 to 45 in good health and CMV-seropositive. The sequenced DNA is TGTGCCAGCTCACTAAGTTCGGGACAGGTCAATCAGCCCCAGCATTTT. This is translated as CASSLSSGQVNQPQHF.